This T cell receptor beta chain emerged from a study of shared clonotypes between healthy human individuals. Study overall: A donor's plate count was three for CD4 naive and three for CD4 memory; CD8 naive had two and CD8 memory one. Notes on the study in general: Sampling used blood alone; tissue repertoires probably differ.

Points on this clone: Its antigen is currently unknown.

TCRdb's table, derived via immunoSEQ multiplex PCR, lists solely in-frame clones and lacks some. The table records 2,500,000 or so clones, over 85% of them present only once. From germline, CDR1 is LNHDA and CDR2 SQIVND (reference sequence). The CDR3 is 13 residues long. The V gene lost 7 bases and the J gene lost 0 bases, with 9 bases spanning the gap. This chain links TRBV19 with TRBJ1-1; D is perhaps TRBD1 (6 bases). This receptor was identified in a man between 18 and 29 years old in good health. The sequenced sample was naive CD4+ T cells sorted from blood. This sample's subset: CD45RA+ positively selected. In DNA form, the CDR3 reads TGTGCCAGTAAAGGACAGATGAACACTGAAGCTTTCTTT. This sequence encodes CASKGQMNTEAFF.